This TCR beta chain originates from a study of cytomegalovirus exposure and HLA in healthy donors. Study overall: T cells numbering around 180 million yielded around 120 million unique TCR beta sequences in an earlier analysis. HLA-typed donors were the source of about 85 million unique TCRs held in an early data release.

Turning to this clone: Its target is not known.

A multiplex PCR was run with 60 Vbeta primers and 13 Jbeta primers. TCRdb's copy holds only in-frame clones and misses some; the assay was immunoSEQ multiplex PCR. The table records fewer than 150,000 clones, around 72% of them present only once. Study findings and constraints: Apart from CMV serostatus, no immune exposure information was available.

Sequencing was performed on PBMCs. The receptor was derived from a human donor in good health.

The CDR3 is CASSLVIIGTANTGELFF. The DNA of the CDR3 is TGCGCCAGCAGCTTGGTGATAATAGGGACAGCGAACACCGGGGAGCTGTTTTTT. The chain is built from TRBV5-1 and TRBJ2-2; the match to TRBD1 covers 7 bases. This CDR3 has 18 residues. CDR1 is SGHRS and CDR2 is YFSETQ in the germline V gene. V shed 0 bases and J 0 bases; nucleotides not matched to a gene: 8.